Below are 16 T cell receptor beta chains sequenced from a single sample in a study of identical twins. A single record per CDR3 protein comes from TCRdb applying MiXCR to the 5' RACE reads. The sample shows around 1.7 million distinct CDR3 sequences, more than 30% of them seen only once. Sequenced input: cord blood. The receptors here all came from a newborn girl in good health.

This clonotype was seen a handful of times. The chain couples TRBV11-2 to TRBJ2-7, with D unresolved. Germline CDR1 is SGHAT and CDR2 is FQNNGV. This CDR3 contains 13 residues. V was clipped by 4 bases and J by 4 bases, with 11 bases between them. CDR3 DNA: TGTGCCAGCAGCTCGATGAAGGGTTACGAGCAGTACTTC. This gives the protein CASSSMKGYEQYF.

This clonotype was recorded at least ten times. This chain joins TRBV12-3 or TRBV12-4 and TRBJ2-7; D ambiguous. The CDR3 covers 14 residues. The V gene lost 2 bases and the J gene lost 1 base, with 9 bases spanning the gap. The CDR3 protein is CASSLNPRSYEQYF. As DNA, the CDR3 is TGTGCCAGCAGTTTAAACCCTAGGTCCTACGAGCAGTACTTC.

This clonotype showed up just a few times. The chain is built from TRBV14 and TRBJ2-1, with 14 bases matching TRBD2. The CDR3 loop spans 19 amino acids. Germline-derived CDR1 and CDR2 are SGHDN and FVKESK. Trimming cost V 1 base and J 5 bases; bases outside gene matches: 10. The CDR3 loop reads CASSQGGWTSGRRDNEQFF. In nucleotides, the CDR3 is TGTGCCAGCAGCCAAGGTGGGTGGACTAGCGGGAGGCGCGACAATGAGCAGTTCTTC.

This clonotype was recorded a few times. The rearrangement joins TRBV3-1 to TRBJ1-4; tentative D call: TRBD1 (5 bases). The CDR3 is 15 amino acids. Trimming removed 0 bases at V and 7 bases at J, with 12 bases between. The germline V gene encodes CDR1 LGHDT and CDR2 YNNKEL (reference sequence). The CDR3 DNA is TGTGCCAGCAGCCAAGAACTACAGGAGGGTGAAAAACTGTTTTTT. Amino acids: CASSQELQEGEKLFF.

This chain links TRBV5-1 with TRBJ2-3; TRBD2 matches 12 bases. Per germline, CDR1 SGHRS and CDR2 YFSETQ. The V gene end was trimmed by 7 bases and the J gene end by 2 bases; junction bases not matched to a gene: 8. The CDR3 runs 16 residues. This CDR3 is CASQLAGGLSTDTQYF. The DNA of the CDR3 is TGCGCCAGCCAACTAGCGGGGGGTCTCTCCACAGATACGCAGTATTTT.

The J gene is TRBJ2-1, the V gene TRBV2, with 7 bases that match TRBD1. Germline V CDR1 and CDR2: SNHLY, FYNNEI. CDR3 size: 14 residues. Losses at the gene ends were 7 bases for V and 2 bases for J; bases not matched to a gene: 5. CDR3 sequence: CASNRDSAYNEQFF. Here the CDR3 DNA reads TGTGCCAGCAATAGGGACAGTGCCTACAATGAGCAGTTCTTC.

This clonotype has more than one count but fewer than ten. The chain joins TRBV5-1 to TRBJ1-5, with 8 bases identical to TRBD1. The CDR3 covers 15 residues. The ends lost 0 bases at V and 3 bases at J; junction bases unmatched: 2. Germline V CDR1 and CDR2: SGHRS, YFSETQ. CDR3 protein: CASSLETGANQPQHF. The CDR3, as DNA: TGCGCCAGCAGCTTGGAGACAGGGGCCAATCAGCCCCAGCATTTT.

This clonotype was seen a handful of times. The chain is built from TRBV27 and TRBJ2-2; D remains ambiguous. Trimming cost V 2 bases and J 2 bases, with 9 bases left between them. In germline, CDR1 is MNHEY, CDR2 SMNVEV (reference sequence). The CDR3 covers 15 residues. CDR3 in amino acids: CASSLVFRNTGELFF. The CDR3 bases are TGTGCCAGCAGTTTAGTTTTCAGAAACACCGGGGAGCTGTTTTTT.

The chain recombines TRBV5-1 with TRBJ2-7; D may match TRBD1 or TRBD2 (5 bases each). The length of the CDR3 is 16 residues. Germline CDR1 and CDR2: SGHRS and YFSETQ. The V and J ends lost 1 base and 2 bases respectively, with 16 bases between them. CDR3 nucleotides: TGCGCCAGCAGCTTGTTAAGATGGGACCGCCCCTACGAGCAGTACTTC. It specifies CASSLLRWDRPYEQYF.

The genes are TRBV28 and TRBJ2-1; D gene unclear. Germline V gene lookup returns CDR1 MDHEN and CDR2 SYDVKM. Deletions cut 3 bases from V and 13 bases from J, with 22 bases between. This CDR3 has 15 amino acids. Written as DNA, the CDR3 is TGTGCCAGCAGTTTCAGACGGGCACCTCAAGAGACCCAGTTCTTC. Translated, it gives CASSFRRAPQETQFF.

In its sample, this clonotype was seen a few times. The J gene is TRBJ1-2, the V gene TRBV2, with TRBD1 matching 8 bases. The CDR3 spans 15 residues. V dropped 2 bases and J dropped 0; count of bases not matched to a gene: 2. CDR1 and CDR2 (germline): SNHLY, FYNNEI. The CDR3 protein is CASSERGQANYGYTF. As DNA, the CDR3 is TGTGCCAGCAGTGAAAGGGGACAGGCTAACTATGGCTACACCTTC.

V and J are TRBV5-8 and TRBJ1-2, with a weak D call TRBD1 (6 bases). The CDR3 is 17 residues long. CDR1 SGHTS and CDR2 YDEGEE come from the germline V gene. Trimming took 2 bases from V and 4 from J, leaving 21 bases between them. CDR3: CASSLWIGGIQGYGYTF. CDR3 sequence (DNA): TGTGCCAGCAGCTTATGGATAGGGGGTATACAGGGCTATGGCTACACCTTC. Filled out from reference TRBV5-8 and TRBJ1-2, the complete variable domain reads EAGVTQSPTHLIKTRGQQATLRCSPISGHTSVYWYQQALGLGLQFLLWYDEGEERNRGNFPPRFSGRQFPNYSSELNVNALELEDSALYLCASSLWIGGIQGYGYTFGSGTRLTVV.

This clonotype was observed many times. The J gene is TRBJ1-5, the V gene TRBV4-2; D is undetermined. Germline V gene data show CDR1 as LGHNA and CDR2 as YNFKEQ. The CDR3 sequence is 13 residues long. V lost 0 bases to trimming and J lost 5 bases, with 5 bases between them. The DNA for the CDR3 is TGTGCCAGCAGCCAAGATATGGATCAGCCCCAGCATTTT. This sequence encodes CASSQDMDQPQHF.

This clonotype has just a few counts. The chain joins TRBV12-3 or TRBV12-4 to TRBJ1-2, with D unclear. CDR3 size: 12 residues. V lost 2 bases to trimming and J lost 7 bases, with 8 bases between them. CDR3: CASSLTRAGYTF. The CDR3 DNA reads as TGTGCCAGCAGTTTAACGCGGGCTGGCTACACCTTC.

This clonotype was picked up a small number of times. This chain uses TRBV5-1 with TRBJ2-3; no reliable D call. V gave up 5 bases and J gave up 1 base, with 14 bases separating them. This CDR3 contains 15 residues. Germline lookup yields CDR1 SGHRS and CDR2 YFSETQ. CDR3 region: CASSPLGGRTDTQYF. The CDR3 DNA reads as TGCGCCAGCAGTCCCCTCGGTGGGCGCACAGATACGCAGTATTTT.

The chain links TRBV7-9 to TRBJ2-5, with TRBD2 as a possible D gene (5 bases). The length of the CDR3 is 16 residues. The germline gives CDR1 SEHNR, CDR2 FQNEAQ (reference sequence). V was clipped by 7 bases and J by 3 bases, with 21 bases between them. DNA of the CDR3: TGTGCCAGCACCTACCCTGGGGAGATCCCAAAAGAGACCCAGTACTTC. This encodes CASTYPGEIPKETQYF.